A selection of T cell receptor beta chains follows, all from one sample in a study of radiation and T cells in renal cell carcinoma. TCRdb keeps only in-frame clones here, not all; method: immunoSEQ multiplex PCR. The data hold 15,000 or so clones, with roughly 60% observed a single time. This sample comprised tumor tissue, obtained from a patient whose treatment was nephrectomy without radiotherapy. Receptors originate from a man in his 60s with renal cell carcinoma. Both conserved end residues are part of each CDR3. D genes are given only for firm matches. Rows may omit the clone size; those that give it use once, few, many or a size class.

v_gene,abundance,d_gene,j_gene,CDR3nt,CDR3aa
TRBV6-6,.,.,TRBJ2-6,TGTGCCAGCACTGGCAGGGTGAGCTCTGGGGCCAACGTCCTGACTTTC,CASTGRVSSGANVLTF
TRBV7-2,.,.,TRBJ2-7,TGTGCCAGCAGCCCGAGGGGAAGCAAGCAGTACTTC,CASSPRGSKQYF
TRBV28,once,.,TRBJ2-7,TGTGCCAGCAGTCATAGCCTAGAGGTGGGGTACGAGCAGTACTTC,CASSHSLEVGYEQYF
TRBV29-1,few,.,TRBJ2-2,TGCAGCGTTGGGGGGACCGGGGAGCTGTTTTTT,CSVGGTGELFF
TRBV11-3,.,.,TRBJ2-7,TGTGCCAGCAGCTCGGAGGAAGGCCACGAGCAGTACTTC,CASSSEEGHEQYF
TRBV4-1,few,.,TRBJ2-1,TGCGCCAGCAGCCAAGATGCGGGGAGCTCCTACAATGAGCAGTTCTTC,CASSQDAGSSYNEQFF
TRBV5-5,.,TRBD1,TRBJ2-5,TGTGCCAGCAGCTTGGCCCGACGTCTAACAGGGGGAGTTGAAGAGACCCAGTACTTC,CASSLARRLTGGVEETQYF
TRBV5-1,.,.,TRBJ1-2,TGCGCCAGCAGCTTGGGTCAGAGCTATGGCTACACCTTC,CASSLGQSYGYTF
TRBV5-1,.,.,TRBJ2-7,TGCGCCAGCAGTCCTGCTCCACCATGGGGCTACGAGCAGTACTTC,CASSPAPPWGYEQYF
TRBV6-4,.,.,TRBJ1-1,TGTGCCAGCAGTGAATCACAGGAGAACACTGAAGCTTTCTTT,CASSESQENTEAFF
TRBV19,.,TRBD1,TRBJ2-3,TGTGCCAGTAGTGTCGGGACAGAGAGCACAGATACGCAGTATTTT,CASSVGTESTDTQYF
TRBV7-9,.,.,TRBJ2-5,TGTGCCAGCAGCTTAGGCCTGGAGGAGACCCAGTACTTC,CASSLGLEETQYF
TRBV2,medium-sized,TRBD1,TRBJ1-3,TGTGCCAGCATGTCTGGGACAGGGGGAAACACCATATATTTT,CASMSGTGGNTIYF
TRBV30,few,.,TRBJ1-5,TGTGCCTGGTCAAACAGGGCCCGGCAGCCCCAGCATTTT,CAWSNRARQPQHF
TRBV14,.,.,TRBJ1-5,TGTGCCAGCAGCCAAGTTAATCAGCCCCAGCATTTT,CASSQVNQPQHF